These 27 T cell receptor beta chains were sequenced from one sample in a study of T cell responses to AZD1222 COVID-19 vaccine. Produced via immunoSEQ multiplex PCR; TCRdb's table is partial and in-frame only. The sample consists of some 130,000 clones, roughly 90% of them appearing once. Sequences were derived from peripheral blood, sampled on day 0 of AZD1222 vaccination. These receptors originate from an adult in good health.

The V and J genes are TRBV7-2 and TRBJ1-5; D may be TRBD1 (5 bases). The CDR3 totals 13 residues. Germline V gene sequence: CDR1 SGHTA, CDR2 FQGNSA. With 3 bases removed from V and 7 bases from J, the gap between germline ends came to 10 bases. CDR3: CASSLQPGQPQHF. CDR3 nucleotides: TGTGCCAGCAGCTTGCAACCAGGGCAGCCCCAGCATTTT.

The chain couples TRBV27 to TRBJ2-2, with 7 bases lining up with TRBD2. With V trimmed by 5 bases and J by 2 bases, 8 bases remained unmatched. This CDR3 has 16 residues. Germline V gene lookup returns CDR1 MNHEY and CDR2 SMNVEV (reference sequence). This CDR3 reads CASSPSGISNTGELFF. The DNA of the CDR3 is TGTGCCAGCAGTCCTAGCGGAATTTCTAACACCGGGGAGCTGTTTTTT.

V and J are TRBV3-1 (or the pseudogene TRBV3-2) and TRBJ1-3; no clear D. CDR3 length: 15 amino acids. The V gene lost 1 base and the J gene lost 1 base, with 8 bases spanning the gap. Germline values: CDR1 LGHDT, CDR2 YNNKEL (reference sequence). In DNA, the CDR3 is TGTGCCAGCAGCCAAGTATCCGGGTCTGGAAACACCATATATTTT. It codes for CASSQVSGSGNTIYF.

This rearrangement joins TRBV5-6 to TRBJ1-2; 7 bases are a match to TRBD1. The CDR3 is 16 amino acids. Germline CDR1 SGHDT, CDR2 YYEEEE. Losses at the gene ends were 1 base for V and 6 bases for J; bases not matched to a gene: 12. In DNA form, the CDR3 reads TGTGCCAGCAGCTTGCGGGGGGACAGAATTCACGATGGCTACACCTTC. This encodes CASSLRGDRIHDGYTF.

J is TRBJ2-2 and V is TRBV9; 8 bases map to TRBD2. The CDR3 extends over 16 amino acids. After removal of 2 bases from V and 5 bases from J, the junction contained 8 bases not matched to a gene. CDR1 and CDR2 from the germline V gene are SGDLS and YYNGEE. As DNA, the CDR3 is TGTGCCAGCAGCGTCAGGGGACTAGTCAGTACCGGGGAGCTGTTTTTT. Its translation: CASSVRGLVSTGELFF. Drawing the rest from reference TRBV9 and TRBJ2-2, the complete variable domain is DSGVTQTPKHLITATGQRVTLRCSPRSGDLSVYWYQQSLDQGLQFLIQYYNGEERAKGNILERFSAQQFPDLHSELNLSSLELGDSALYFCASSVRGLVSTGELFFGEGSRLTVL.

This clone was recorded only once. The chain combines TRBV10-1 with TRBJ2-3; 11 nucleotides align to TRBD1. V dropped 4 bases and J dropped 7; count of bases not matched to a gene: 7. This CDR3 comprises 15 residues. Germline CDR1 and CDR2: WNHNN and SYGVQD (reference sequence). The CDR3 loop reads CASSGGQGVEYTQYF. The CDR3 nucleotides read TGCGCCAGCAGTGGGGGACAGGGGGTAGAGTATACGCAGTATTTT.

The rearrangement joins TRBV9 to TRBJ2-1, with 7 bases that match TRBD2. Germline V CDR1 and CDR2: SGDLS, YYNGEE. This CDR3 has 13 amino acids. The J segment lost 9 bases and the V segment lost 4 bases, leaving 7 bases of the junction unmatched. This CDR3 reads CASSSTREAEQFF. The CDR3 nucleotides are TGTGCCAGCAGCTCGACCCGGGAGGCTGAGCAGTTCTTC.

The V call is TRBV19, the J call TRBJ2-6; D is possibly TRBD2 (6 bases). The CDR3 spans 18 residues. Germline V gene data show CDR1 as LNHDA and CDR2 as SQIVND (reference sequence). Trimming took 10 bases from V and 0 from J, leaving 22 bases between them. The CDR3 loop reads CATAGWGLPNSGANVLTF. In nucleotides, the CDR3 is TGTGCCACCGCGGGGTGGGGCCTTCCTAACTCTGGGGCCAACGTCCTGACTTTC.

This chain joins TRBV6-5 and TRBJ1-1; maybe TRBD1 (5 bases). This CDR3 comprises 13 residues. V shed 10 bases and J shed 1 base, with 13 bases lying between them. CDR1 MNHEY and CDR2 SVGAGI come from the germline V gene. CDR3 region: CATQGGGNTEAFF. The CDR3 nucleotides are TGTGCCACCCAGGGAGGAGGGAACACTGAAGCTTTCTTT.

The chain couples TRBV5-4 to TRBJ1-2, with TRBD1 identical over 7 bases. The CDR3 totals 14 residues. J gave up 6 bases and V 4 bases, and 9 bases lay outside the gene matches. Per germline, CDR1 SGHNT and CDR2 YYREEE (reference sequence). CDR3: CASSPGEGANGYTF. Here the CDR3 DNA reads TGTGCCAGCAGCCCCGGGGAGGGGGCGAATGGCTACACCTTC.

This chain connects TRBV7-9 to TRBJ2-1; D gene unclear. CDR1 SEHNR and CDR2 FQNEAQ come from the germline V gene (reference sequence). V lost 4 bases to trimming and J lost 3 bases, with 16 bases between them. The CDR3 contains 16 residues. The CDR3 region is CASSSTARPDYNEQFF. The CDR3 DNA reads TGTGCCAGCAGCTCCACCGCACGCCCGGACTACAATGAGCAGTTCTTC.

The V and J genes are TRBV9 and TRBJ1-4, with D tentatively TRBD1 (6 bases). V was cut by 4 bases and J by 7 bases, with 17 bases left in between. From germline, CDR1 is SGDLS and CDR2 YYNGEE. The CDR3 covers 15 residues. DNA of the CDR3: TGTGCCAGCAGCATCACCGGGACAAAAAGTGAAAAACTGTTTTTT. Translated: CASSITGTKSEKLFF.

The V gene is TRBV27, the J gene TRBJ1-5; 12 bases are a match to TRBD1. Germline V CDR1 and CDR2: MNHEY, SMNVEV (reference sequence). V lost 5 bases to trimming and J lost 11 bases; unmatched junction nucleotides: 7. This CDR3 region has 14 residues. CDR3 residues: CASSPGTGGTTQHF. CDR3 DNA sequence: TGTGCCAGCAGTCCCGGGACAGGGGGCACGACCCAGCATTTT.

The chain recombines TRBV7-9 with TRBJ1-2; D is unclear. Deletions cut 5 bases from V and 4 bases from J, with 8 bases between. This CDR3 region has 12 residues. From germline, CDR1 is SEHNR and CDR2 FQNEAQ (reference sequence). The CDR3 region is CASSQSVYGYTF. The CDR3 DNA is TGTGCCAGCAGCCAGTCCGTCTATGGCTACACCTTC.

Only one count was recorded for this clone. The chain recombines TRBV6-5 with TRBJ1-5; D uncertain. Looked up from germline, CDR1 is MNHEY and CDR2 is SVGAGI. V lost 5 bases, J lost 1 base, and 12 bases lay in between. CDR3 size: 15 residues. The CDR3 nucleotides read TGTGCCAGCAGTCCCGCAGTCCCAAGCAATCAGCCCCAGCATTTT. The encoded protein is CASSPAVPSNQPQHF.

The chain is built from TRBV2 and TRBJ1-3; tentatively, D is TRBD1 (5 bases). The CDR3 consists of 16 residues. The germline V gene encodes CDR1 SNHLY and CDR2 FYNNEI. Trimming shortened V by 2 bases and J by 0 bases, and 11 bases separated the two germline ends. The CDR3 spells CASSERGISSGNTIYF. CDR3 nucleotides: TGTGCCAGCAGTGAACGGGGCATAAGCTCTGGAAACACCATATATTTT.

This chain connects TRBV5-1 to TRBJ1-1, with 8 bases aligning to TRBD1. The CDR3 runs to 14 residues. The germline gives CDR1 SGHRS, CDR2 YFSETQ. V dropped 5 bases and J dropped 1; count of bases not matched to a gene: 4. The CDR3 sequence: CASRKQGGNTEAFF. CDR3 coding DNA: TGCGCCAGCAGGAAACAGGGGGGGAACACTGAAGCTTTCTTT.

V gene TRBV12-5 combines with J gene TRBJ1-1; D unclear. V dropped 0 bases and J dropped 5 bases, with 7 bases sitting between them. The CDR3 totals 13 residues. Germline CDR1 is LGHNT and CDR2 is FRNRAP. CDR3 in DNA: TGTGCTAGTGGTTTGGTAACTGGGACTGAAGCTTTCTTT. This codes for CASGLVTGTEAFF.

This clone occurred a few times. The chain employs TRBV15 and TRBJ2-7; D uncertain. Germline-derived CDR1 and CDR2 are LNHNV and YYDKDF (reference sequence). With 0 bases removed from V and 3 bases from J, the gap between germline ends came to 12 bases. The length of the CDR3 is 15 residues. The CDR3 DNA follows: TGTGCCACCAGCAGAGATAATTGGGGTTTCTACGAGCAGTACTTC. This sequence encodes CATSRDNWGFYEQYF.

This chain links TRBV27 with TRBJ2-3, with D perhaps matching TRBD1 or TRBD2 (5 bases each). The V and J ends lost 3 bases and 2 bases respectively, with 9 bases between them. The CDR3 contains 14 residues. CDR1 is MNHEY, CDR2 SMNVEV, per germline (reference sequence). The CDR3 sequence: CASSLGESTDTQYF. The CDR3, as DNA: TGTGCCAGCAGTTTGGGGGAATCCACAGATACGCAGTATTTT.

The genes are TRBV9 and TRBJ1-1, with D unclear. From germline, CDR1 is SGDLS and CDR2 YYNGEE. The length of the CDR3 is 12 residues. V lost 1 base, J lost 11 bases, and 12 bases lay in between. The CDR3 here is CASSVSNGPAFF. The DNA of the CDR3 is TGTGCCAGCAGCGTAAGCAACGGGCCTGCTTTCTTT.

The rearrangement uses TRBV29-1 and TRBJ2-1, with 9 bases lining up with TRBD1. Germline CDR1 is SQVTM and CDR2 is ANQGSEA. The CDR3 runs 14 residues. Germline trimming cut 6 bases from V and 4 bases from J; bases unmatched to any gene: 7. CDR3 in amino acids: CSVPGTGNYNEQFF. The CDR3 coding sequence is TGCAGCGTCCCTGGGACAGGGAATTACAATGAGCAGTTCTTC.

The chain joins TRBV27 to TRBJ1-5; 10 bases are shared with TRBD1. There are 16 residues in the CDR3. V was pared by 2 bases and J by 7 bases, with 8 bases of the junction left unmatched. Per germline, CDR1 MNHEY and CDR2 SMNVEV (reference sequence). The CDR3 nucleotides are TGTGCCAGCAGTTTACTGGGACAGGGGCGGGAACAGCCCCAGCATTTT. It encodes CASSLLGQGREQPQHF.

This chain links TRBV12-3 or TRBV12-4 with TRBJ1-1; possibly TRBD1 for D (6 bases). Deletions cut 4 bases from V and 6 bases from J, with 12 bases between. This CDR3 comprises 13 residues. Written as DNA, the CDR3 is TGTGCCAGCAGTTGGACAGACACGTCTGAAGCTTTCTTT. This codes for CASSWTDTSEAFF.

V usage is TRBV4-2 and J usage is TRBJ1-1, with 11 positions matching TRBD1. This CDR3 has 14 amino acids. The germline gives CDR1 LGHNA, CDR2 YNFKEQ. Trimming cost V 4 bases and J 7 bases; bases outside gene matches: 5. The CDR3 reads CASSPGQGDSEAFF. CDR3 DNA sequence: TGTGCCAGCAGCCCGGGACAGGGGGACAGTGAAGCTTTCTTT.

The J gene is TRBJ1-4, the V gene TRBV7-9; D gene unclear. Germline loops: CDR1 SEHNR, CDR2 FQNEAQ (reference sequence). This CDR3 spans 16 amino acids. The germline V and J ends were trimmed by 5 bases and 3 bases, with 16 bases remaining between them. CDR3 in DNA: TGTGCCAGCAGCCAAAGAGAGGGCTGGGCTAATGAAAAACTGTTTTTT. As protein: CASSQREGWANEKLFF. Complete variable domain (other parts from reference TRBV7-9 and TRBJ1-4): DTGVSQNPRHKITKRGQNVTFRCDPISEHNRLYWYRQTLGQGPEFLTYFQNEAQLEKSRLLSDRFSAERPKGSFSTLEIQRTEQGDSAMYLCASSQREGWANEKLFFGSGTQLSVL.

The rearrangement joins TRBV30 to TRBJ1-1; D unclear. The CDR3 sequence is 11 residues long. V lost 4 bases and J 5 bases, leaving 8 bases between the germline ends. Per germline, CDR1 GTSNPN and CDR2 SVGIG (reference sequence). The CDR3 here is CAWKAGTEAFF. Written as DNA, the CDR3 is TGTGCCTGGAAGGCCGGTACTGAAGCTTTCTTT.